This T cell receptor (beta chain) is from a study of blood T cell repertoires in COVID-19 (dated by TCRdb to 2019 to 2021). Notes on the research overall: Collaborator samples came from the United States, Italy and Spain and covered acute and convalescent phases of COVID-19. The prospective study material was composed of cDNA or gDNA derived from T cells, B-cell-depleted T cells, or PBMCs. Subjects who had been exposed to COVID-19, were actively infected with it, or had recovered from it provided the deeply sampled blood TCRbeta repertoires that made up the dataset. The repertoires were released in a freely available public database intended as a resource for research on the immune response to SARS-CoV-2. The samples were drawn from two sources: the first 160 participants of the ongoing ImmuneRACE study, and 1,200 or so subjects contributed by 6 global collaborators. Sample metadata almost always included a de-identified subject ID, COVID-19 status, age in years and sex. Where available, HLA class I and class II types were obtained from metadata supplied by the sample provider rather than from assay-based typing.

The CDR3 runs 16 residues from the cysteine to the phenylalanine. Of the read, only the CDR3 DNA is kept; its 48 bases are in frame from base 1. Germline trimming amounts to 2 bases on V and 2 bases on J, with 7 as the count of junction bases outside the gene matches. CDR1 is given as SGHRS and CDR2 as YFSETQ, both from the germline V gene. Whole blood was collected in K2EDTA tubes by collaborating institutions according to the institutions' own protocols. Collaborator samples were shipped for TCRbeta analysis as frozen whole blood, isolated PBMCs, or DNA extracted from either sample type. TCRbeta CDR3 regions were amplified from genomic DNA by means of the immunoSEQ Assay, a bias-controlled multiplex PCR. Per the original workflow: Nucleated cell counts per sample were estimated from amplification of reference gene primers within the assay. To quantify the absolute abundance of each unique TCRbeta CDR3 rearrangement, sequence reads were collapsed and filtered. For each sample, productive Simpson clonality was calculated as the square root of Simpson's diversity index across productive rearrangements. The table comes from immuneACCESS by way of TCRdb, which keeps in-frame sequences with V and J called. Part of the clones is missing from these tables; in studies checked, under half for an unresolved V gene and the rest for unknown reasons. V, J and clone size reflect that table, while D and trimming were determined from the DNA. Counted in this sample were 370,000 or so clones; more than 75% of them appeared once. The leading ten clones occupy about 1.2% of the sample.

The study at large found these results: The amount of clinical and demographic metadata varied by source and participant and was provided uncurated.

As to this clone: Its antigen is not yet known. No much larger clone is present one base from it, and per-base qualities are unavailable.

The V and J genes are TRBV5-1 and TRBJ2-3; 8 central nucleotides agree with TRBD2. Input material: peripheral blood. The clonotype comes from a human donor with acute or convalescent COVID-19. The donor label of this sample is uncertain. DNA sequence: TGCGCCAGCAGCTTTACTAGCGGCGTGTCCACAGATACGCAGTATTTT. Its coded protein is CASSFTSGVSTDTQYF.